The 27 T cell receptor beta chains below all came from one sample that was sequenced in a study of blood T cell repertoires in COVID-19. Produced via immunoSEQ multiplex PCR; TCRdb's table is partial and in-frame only. The sample lists about 220,000 clones; around three quarters were seen once. Sequenced input: peripheral blood. All receptors come from a woman aged 70 to 79 with acute or convalescent COVID-19.

This clone showed up just a few times. The genes are TRBV24-1 and TRBJ2-3; 8 bases line up with TRBD1. CDR1 is KGHDR, CDR2 SFDVKD, per germline. V trimming: 5 bases; J trimming: 5 bases; junction bases outside the gene matches: 11. CDR3 length: 16 amino acids. CDR3 sequence reads: CATSGTTGGKRDTQYF. DNA of the CDR3: TGTGCCACCAGTGGCACTACAGGGGGGAAAAGAGATACGCAGTATTTT.

The V call is TRBV7-8, the J call TRBJ2-3, with TRBD1 identical over 7 bases. Germline V CDR1 and CDR2: SGHVS, FQNEAQ. The CDR3 loop spans 16 amino acids. Trimming removed 4 bases from V and 0 bases from J; junction bases left unmatched: 7. CDR3 amino acids: CASSSLDRSSTDTQYF. In nucleotides, the CDR3 is TGTGCCAGCAGCTCCTTGGACAGGTCTAGCACAGATACGCAGTATTTT.

A remark on this clone: Distinct nucleotide sequences in the sample also encode this CDR3. V usage is TRBV7-6 and J usage is TRBJ2-5, with TRBD2 identical over 13 bases. The CDR3 runs to 15 residues. V gave up 8 bases and J gave up 4 bases; unmatched junction bases: 7. Per the germline V gene, CDR1 is SGHVS and CDR2 is FNYEAQ. As DNA, the CDR3 is TGTGCCAGCCGCCGGACTAGCGGGGGACCAGAGACCCAGTACTTC. This translates into CASRRTSGGPETQYF. Full variable domain (remainder filled in from reference TRBV7-6 and TRBJ2-5): GAGVSQSPRYKVTKRGQDVALRCDPISGHVSLYWYRQALGQGPEFLTYFNYEAQQDKSGLPNDRFSAERPEGSISTLTIQRTEQRDSAMYRCASRRTSGGPETQYFGPGTRLLVL.

This clone has only a few counts. The chain uses TRBV6-5 and TRBJ1-3; 9 nucleotides match TRBD1. Germline V gene lookup returns CDR1 MNHEY and CDR2 SVGAGI. CDR3 length: 14 residues. The ends lost 8 bases at V and 1 base at J; junction bases unmatched: 3. In DNA, the CDR3 is TGTGCCAGCTACAGGGGGCAATCTGGAAACACCATATATTTT. It specifies CASYRGQSGNTIYF.

The chain couples TRBV5-1 to TRBJ1-2; D is uncertain. This CDR3 has 13 residues. V shed 2 bases and J shed 6 bases, with 11 bases lying between them. Per the germline V gene, CDR1 is SGHRS and CDR2 is YFSETQ. The CDR3 spells CASSFTASDGYTF. CDR3 sequence (DNA): TGCGCCAGCAGCTTTACAGCCTCAGATGGCTACACCTTC. The full variable domain, completed using reference TRBV5-1 and TRBJ1-2, is KAGVTQTPRYLIKTRGQQVTLSCSPISGHRSVSWYQQTPGQGLQFLFEYFSETQRNKGNFPGRFSGRQFSNSRSEMNVSTLELGDSALYLCASSFTASDGYTFGSGTRLTVV.

This clone showed up just once. The V and J genes are TRBV5-1 and TRBJ2-1, with D tentatively TRBD2 (5 bases). Germline loops: CDR1 SGHRS, CDR2 YFSETQ. The length of the CDR3 is 15 residues. With 0 bases removed from V and 6 bases from J, the gap between germline ends came to 13 bases. CDR3 in DNA: TGCGCCAGCAGCTTGGGCCCGAGAGGGTCCAATGAGCAGTTCTTC. Protein: CASSLGPRGSNEQFF.

CDR3 bases: TGTGCCAGCAGCTTGAGACTAGCTGGCACAGATACGCAGTATTTT. Translating gives CASSLRLAGTDTQYF. The rearrangement links TRBV11-2 to TRBJ2-3; 7 nucleotides match TRBD2. V lost 3 bases and J lost 1; bases outside the gene matches: 4. The CDR3 has 15 amino acids. CDR1 is SGHAT, CDR2 FQNNGV, per germline.

The rearrangement joins TRBV5-4 to TRBJ2-3; D gene uncertain. The V gene lost 4 bases and the J gene lost 0 bases, with 9 bases spanning the gap. The CDR3 loop spans 14 amino acids. The germline CDR1 and CDR2 sequences are SGHNT and YYREEE (reference sequence). This CDR3 reads CASSRPSSTDTQYF. The DNA of the CDR3 is TGTGCCAGCAGCCGTCCGTCTAGCACAGATACGCAGTATTTT.

The genes are TRBV9 and TRBJ2-1, with 10 bases aligning to TRBD2. The CDR3 has 17 residues. J lost 4 bases, V lost 0 bases, and 7 bases had no gene match. Germline V gene data show CDR1 as SGDLS and CDR2 as YYNGEE. The CDR3 sequence: CASSVVGSGGLYNEQFF. The CDR3 DNA follows: TGTGCCAGCAGCGTAGTAGGTAGCGGGGGGCTGTACAATGAGCAGTTCTTC.

The count of this clone is one. The chain is built from TRBV6-6 and TRBJ1-4; D unclear. V was cut by 8 bases and J by 3 bases, with 13 bases left in between. This CDR3 is 14 amino acids long. Germline V lookup: CDR1 MNHNY, CDR2 SVGAGI (reference sequence). DNA of the CDR3: TGTGCCAGCTCAGCTAGAGCTCCTAATGAAAAACTGTTTTTT. Protein: CASSARAPNEKLFF.

The V gene is TRBV7-2, the J gene TRBJ2-3; 8 bases map to TRBD1. The ends lost 6 bases at V and 0 bases at J; junction bases unmatched: 11. The CDR3 runs to 17 residues. Germline V lookup: CDR1 SGHTA, CDR2 FQGNSA. CDR3 coding DNA: TGTGCCAGCAGTCCCGGGACAGGAGTTATTAGCACAGATACGCAGTATTTT. It is translated as CASSPGTGVISTDTQYF.

V gene TRBV12-3 or TRBV12-4 combines with J gene TRBJ1-1; TRBD1 aligns across 12 bases. The CDR3 contains 13 residues. V lost 4 bases to trimming and J lost 11 bases; unmatched junction nucleotides: 5. CDR3 amino acids: CASSYGTGGSAFF. DNA of the CDR3: TGTGCCAGCAGTTACGGGACAGGGGGCTCGGCTTTCTTT.

The chain joins TRBV5-5 to TRBJ2-1; 8 bases are shared with TRBD2. V trimming: 4 bases; J trimming: 6 bases; junction bases outside the gene matches: 9. The CDR3 sequence is 15 residues long. Germline CDR1 and CDR2: SGHKS and YYEKEE (reference sequence). CDR3: CASSSSGGGLNEQFF. Written as DNA, the CDR3 is TGTGCCAGCAGCAGCAGCGGCGGGGGGCTCAATGAGCAGTTCTTC.

This clone was seen only a few times. A read error may be the cause here, since a much bigger clone is one base away. This rearrangement joins TRBV7-3 to TRBJ1-2; 8 nucleotides match TRBD1. Germline V lookup: CDR1 SGHTA, CDR2 FQGTGA. V lost 3 bases and J lost 3; bases outside the gene matches: 0. This CDR3 contains 13 residues. The CDR3 DNA follows: TGTGCCAGCAGCTTGGACAGGGACTATGGCTACACCTTC. It codes for CASSLDRDYGYTF.

This clone was seen just once. This chain connects TRBV3-1 (or the pseudogene TRBV3-2) to TRBJ1-6, with TRBD1 matching over 10 bases. The V segment lost 4 bases and the J segment 10 bases; nucleotides outside the gene matches: 4. CDR1 LGHDT and CDR2 YNNKEL come from the germline V gene (reference sequence). CDR3 length equals 14 residues. The CDR3 DNA reads TGTGCCAGCAGCCTGAGGACAGGGGGATCACCCCTCCACTTT. Its protein is CASSLRTGGSPLHF.

The table lists this clone with a few counts. The V call is TRBV7-9, the J call TRBJ2-3; D is possibly TRBD1 (6 bases). The CDR3 consists of 15 residues. Trimming removed 6 bases at V and 2 bases at J, with 15 bases between. Looked up from germline, CDR1 is SEHNR and CDR2 is FQNEAQ (reference sequence). CDR3 in amino acids: CASRPTGPATDTQYF. The CDR3, as DNA: TGTGCCAGCAGACCTACAGGGCCGGCCACAGATACGCAGTATTTT.

This clone was counted between two and nine times. V is TRBV2 and J is TRBJ2-2; D remains unclear. The germline gives CDR1 SNHLY, CDR2 FYNNEI. Trimming took 7 bases from V and 2 from J, leaving 8 bases between them. This CDR3 comprises 13 residues. In DNA, the CDR3 is TGTGCCAGCACCCCGACAAACACCGGGGAGCTGTTTTTT. It is translated as CASTPTNTGELFF.

V gene TRBV18 combines with J gene TRBJ2-7; D uncertain. Trimming shortened V by 3 bases and J by 1 base, and 10 bases separated the two germline ends. The V gene's germline CDR1 is KGHSH and CDR2 LQKENI. This CDR3 comprises 14 residues. The CDR3: CASSPTEKSYEQYF. CDR3 in DNA: TGTGCCAGCTCACCGACTGAGAAGTCCTACGAGCAGTACTTC.

The V call is TRBV5-1, the J call TRBJ2-7; 13 bases match TRBD2. V shed 2 bases and J 2 bases; nucleotides not matched to a gene: 4. The CDR3 covers 16 residues. Germline V gives CDR1 SGHRS, CDR2 YFSETQ. CDR3 coding DNA: TGCGCCAGCAGCTTCGGGACTAGCGGGGTGGCCTACGAGCAGTACTTC. This gives the protein CASSFGTSGVAYEQYF.

About this clone: One end of the junction varies from germline; a read error may be responsible. The genes are TRBV3-1 (or the pseudogene TRBV3-2) and TRBJ1-3; 7 bases match TRBD1. The CDR3 has 13 residues. CDR1 and CDR2 (germline): LGHDT, YNNKEL (reference sequence). CDR3 in amino acids: CASSQDRQGVTNF. The CDR3 DNA reads as TGTGCCAGCAGCCAAGACAGACAGGGTGTAACGAATTTT.

The chain links TRBV7-2 to TRBJ2-7, with 7 bases that match TRBD2. V gave up 5 bases and J gave up 2 bases; unmatched junction bases: 9. The CDR3 spans 15 residues. Germline CDR1 is SGHTA and CDR2 is FQGNSA. CDR3 sequence: CASSPSRGSTYEQYF. CDR3 nucleotide sequence: TGTGCCAGCAGCCCCTCGCGGGGGTCAACCTACGAGCAGTACTTC.

This chain links TRBV7-9 with TRBJ2-7; D perhaps matches TRBD1 (5 bases). Germline values: CDR1 SEHNR, CDR2 FQNEAQ (reference sequence). The CDR3 runs 13 residues. Trimming left V 8 bases short and J 1 base short, with 12 bases between. The CDR3 DNA is TGTGCCAGCGGGTACGACAGTTCCTACGAGCAGTACTTC. Translated, it gives CASGYDSSYEQYF.

The chain recombines TRBV28 with TRBJ2-2; TRBD2 matches 7 bases. The CDR3 loop spans 14 amino acids. Trimming took 4 bases from V and 7 from J; bases not matched to a gene: 6. Germline CDR1 MDHEN, CDR2 SYDVKM. The CDR3 bases are TGTGCCAGCAGTTCCCGTCGGGGGGTCGGGGAGCTGTTTTTT. This gives the protein CASSSRRGVGELFF.

The chain joins TRBV24-1 to TRBJ1-1, with a possible D match to TRBD1 (6 bases). Trimming cost V 5 bases and J 4 bases, with 13 bases left between them. The germline CDR1 and CDR2 sequences are KGHDR and SFDVKD. The CDR3 totals 14 residues. In nucleotides, the CDR3 is TGTGCCACCAGTGTGGGGGGGGCGAGCACTGAAGCTTTCTTT. Translation gives CATSVGGASTEAFF.

This clone has a single count. CDR3 loop: CSVGAGGYNEQFF. Here the CDR3 DNA reads TGCAGCGTTGGGGCAGGGGGGTACAATGAGCAGTTCTTC. V is TRBV29-1 and J is TRBJ2-1, with TRBD1 as a possible D gene (7 bases). Germline V gives CDR1 SQVTM, CDR2 ANQGSEA. The CDR3 consists of 13 residues. Deletions cut 4 bases from V and 4 bases from J, with 11 bases between.

This sequence joins TRBV18 and TRBJ2-7; TRBD2 matches at 9 bases. This CDR3 has 16 residues. CDR1 is KGHSH, CDR2 LQKENI, per germline. J lost 2 bases, V lost 3 bases, and 8 bases had no gene match. CDR3: CASSPSSGGSTYEQYF. In nucleotides, the CDR3 is TGTGCCAGCTCACCGAGCAGCGGGGGGTCAACCTACGAGCAGTACTTC.

This clone was counted once. The junction departs from the called germline gene at one end, perhaps through a read error. The CDR3 loop is CSVEDRGGLVF. DNA of the CDR3: TGCAGCGTTGAAGATCGGGGGGGTTTGGTATTT. V gene TRBV29-1 combines with J gene TRBJ1-3, with TRBD1 as a possible D gene (5 bases). This CDR3 is 11 amino acids long. In germline, CDR1 is SQVTM, CDR2 ANQGSEA.